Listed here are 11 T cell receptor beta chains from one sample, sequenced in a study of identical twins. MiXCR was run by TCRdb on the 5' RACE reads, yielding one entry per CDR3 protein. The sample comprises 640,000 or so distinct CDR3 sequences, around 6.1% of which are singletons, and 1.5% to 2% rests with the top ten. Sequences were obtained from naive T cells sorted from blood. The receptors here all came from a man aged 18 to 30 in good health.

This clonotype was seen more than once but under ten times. The CDR3 protein is CASRSWPDSLKAKTQYF. In DNA, the CDR3 is TGTGCCAGCAGGTCGTGGCCGGACAGCCTTAAAGCGAAGACCCAGTACTTC. The chain uses TRBV11-2 and TRBJ2-5; TRBD1 is a possible D gene (6 bases). The germline V and J ends were trimmed by 6 bases and 6 bases, with 26 bases remaining between them. The CDR3 has 17 amino acids. Germline CDR1 and CDR2: SGHAT and FQNNGV.

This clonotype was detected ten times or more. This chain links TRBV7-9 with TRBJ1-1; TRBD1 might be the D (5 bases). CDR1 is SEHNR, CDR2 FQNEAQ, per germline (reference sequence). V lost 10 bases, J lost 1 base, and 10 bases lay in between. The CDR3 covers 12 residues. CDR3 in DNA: TGTGCCATTCGCAGGGAGAACACTGAAGCTTTCTTT. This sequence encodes CAIRRENTEAFF.

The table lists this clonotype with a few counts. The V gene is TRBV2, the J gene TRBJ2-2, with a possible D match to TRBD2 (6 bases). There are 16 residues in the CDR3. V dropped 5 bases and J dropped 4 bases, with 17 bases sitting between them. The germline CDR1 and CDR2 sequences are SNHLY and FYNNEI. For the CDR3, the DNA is TGTGCCAGCAGTCTCCCCGCGGGGCGCGGCACCGGGGAGCTGTTTTTT. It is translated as CASSLPAGRGTGELFF.

The CDR3 spells CASSEGVWSGRRQETQYF. For the CDR3, the DNA is TGTGCCAGCAGTGAAGGGGTCTGGAGCGGGAGAAGACAAGAGACCCAGTACTTC. This chain links TRBV2 with TRBJ2-5; 8 nucleotides align to TRBD2. V shed 1 base, J shed 2 bases, and the junction held 12 bases outside the gene matches. This CDR3 region has 18 residues. From germline, CDR1 is SNHLY and CDR2 FYNNEI.

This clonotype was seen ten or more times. The CDR3 sequence: CATSEGDNEQFF. CDR3 sequence (DNA): TGTGCCACCTCTGAGGGGGACAATGAGCAGTTCTTC. The rearrangement links TRBV15 to TRBJ2-1, with TRBD1 as a possible D gene (6 bases). The CDR3 length is 12 residues. V lost 8 bases and J lost 5, with 10 bases in between. Germline V lookup: CDR1 LNHNV, CDR2 YYDKDF (reference sequence).

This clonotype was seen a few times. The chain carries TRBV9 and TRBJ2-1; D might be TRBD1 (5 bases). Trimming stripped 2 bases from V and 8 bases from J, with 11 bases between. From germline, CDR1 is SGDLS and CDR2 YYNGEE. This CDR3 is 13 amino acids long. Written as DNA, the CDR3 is TGTGCCAGCAGCGTCGAAGCAGGGCATGAGCAGTTCTTC. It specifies CASSVEAGHEQFF.

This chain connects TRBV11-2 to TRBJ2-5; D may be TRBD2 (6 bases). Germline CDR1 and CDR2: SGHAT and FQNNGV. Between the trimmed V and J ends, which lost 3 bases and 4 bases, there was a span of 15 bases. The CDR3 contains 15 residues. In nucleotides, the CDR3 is TGTGCCAGCAGCTTGGGGGACTGGAAAAGAGAGACCCAGTACTTC. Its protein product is CASSLGDWKRETQYF.

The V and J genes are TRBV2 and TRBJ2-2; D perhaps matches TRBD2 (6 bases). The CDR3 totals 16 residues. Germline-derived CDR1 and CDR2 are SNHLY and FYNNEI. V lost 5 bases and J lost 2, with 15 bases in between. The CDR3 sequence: CASSKTSTINTGELFF. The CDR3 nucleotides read TGTGCCAGCAGTAAAACTAGCACCATTAACACCGGGGAGCTGTTTTTT. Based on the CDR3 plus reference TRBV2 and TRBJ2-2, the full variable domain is EPEVTQTPSHQVTQMGQEVILRCVPISNHLYFYWYRQILGQKVEFLVSFYNNEISEKSEIFDDQFSVERPDGSNFTLKIRSTKLEDSAMYFCASSKTSTINTGELFFGEGSRLTVL.

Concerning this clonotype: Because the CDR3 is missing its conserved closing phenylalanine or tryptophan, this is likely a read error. The CDR3 here is CASSQSSSVQETQYC. CDR3 bases: TGTGCCAGCAGCCAAAGCTCGTCCGTACAAGAGACCCAGTACTGC. The genes are TRBV4-2 and TRBJ2-5; no clear D. The CDR3 spans 15 residues. Germline V gene sequence: CDR1 LGHNA, CDR2 YNFKEQ. Trimming removed 2 bases at V and 2 bases at J, with 12 bases between.

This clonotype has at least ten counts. The CDR3 region has the DNA TGTGCCAGCACCCCGGGTCTCTACAATGAGCAGTTCTTC. It codes for CASTPGLYNEQFF. The chain uses TRBV12-3 or TRBV12-4 and TRBJ2-1; D gene unclear. The CDR3 sequence is 13 residues long. V shed 7 bases and J shed 3 bases, with 10 bases lying between them.

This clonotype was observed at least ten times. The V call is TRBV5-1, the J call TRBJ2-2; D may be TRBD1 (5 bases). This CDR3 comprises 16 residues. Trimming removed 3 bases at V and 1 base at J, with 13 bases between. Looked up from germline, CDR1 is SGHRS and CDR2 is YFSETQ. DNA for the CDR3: TGCGCCAGCAGCTCAAGGGTCGGACAGAACACCGGGGAGCTGTTTTTT. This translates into CASSSRVGQNTGELFF.